The sample holds many counts of the clone carrying this T cell receptor (beta chain). What it binds is unknown. The sample is drawn from a study of T-cell memory formation after mild COVID-19. The study's findings and limits: Contracting CD4+ clones sat mainly in CM and EM; CD8+ in EMRA.

This CDR3 spans 13 amino acids. From germline, CDR1 is SGHDN and CDR2 FVKESK. The V gene lost 6 bases and the J gene lost 6 bases, with 13 bases spanning the gap. TCRdb passed the 5' RACE reads through MiXCR, listing each CDR3 protein once. The table lists 450,000 or so distinct CDR3 sequences, 20% of them singletons. Sequenced sample: PBMCs or a T cell subset sorted from them (not recorded which). The V gene is TRBV14, the J gene TRBJ2-3, with D possibly TRBD2 on 6 matching bases. The receptor was derived from an adult woman who had mild COVID-19 (a few samples of this study predate the infection). Cell type and time point are not known. The CDR3 here is CASRPTGRDTQYF. Here the CDR3 DNA reads TGTGCCAGCAGACCCACGGGGAGGGATACGCAGTATTTT.